Sequencing of this TCR beta chain was carried out in a study of blood T cells in healthy people across ages. Every sample had a minimum of 7 million PBMCs isolated. RNA extraction gave at least 5 micrograms of total RNA per sample. Using a J-beta primer mix together with a sample-barcoded 5' primer, a second PCR was run for roughly 7 to 12 cycles. TCRdb reprocessed the 5' RACE reads via MiXCR and lists one record per CDR3 protein. The sample contains 1.8 million or so distinct CDR3 sequences, about two fifths of which appear only once. The sample holds a few counts of this clonotype. Its antigen is undetermined. Study-wide findings and caveats: Greater diversity and more naive CD4+ cells were seen in long-lived donors than in aged donors. Older individuals had lower TCR beta diversity per million T cells (the decline was roughly linear).

The CDR3 consists of 15 residues. The V gene's germline CDR1 is SGHRS and CDR2 YFSETQ. The chain links TRBV5-1 to TRBJ2-1; TRBD1 agrees at 8 bases. The end of the DNA aligns better with TRBJ2-7, so the J call may be wrong. The material sequenced was blood. This clonotype was sampled from a human donor in good health. CDR3 region: CASKTGTGSYNEQYF. CDR3 nucleotides: TGCGCCAGCAAAACAGGGACAGGCTCCTACAATGAGCAGTACTTC.